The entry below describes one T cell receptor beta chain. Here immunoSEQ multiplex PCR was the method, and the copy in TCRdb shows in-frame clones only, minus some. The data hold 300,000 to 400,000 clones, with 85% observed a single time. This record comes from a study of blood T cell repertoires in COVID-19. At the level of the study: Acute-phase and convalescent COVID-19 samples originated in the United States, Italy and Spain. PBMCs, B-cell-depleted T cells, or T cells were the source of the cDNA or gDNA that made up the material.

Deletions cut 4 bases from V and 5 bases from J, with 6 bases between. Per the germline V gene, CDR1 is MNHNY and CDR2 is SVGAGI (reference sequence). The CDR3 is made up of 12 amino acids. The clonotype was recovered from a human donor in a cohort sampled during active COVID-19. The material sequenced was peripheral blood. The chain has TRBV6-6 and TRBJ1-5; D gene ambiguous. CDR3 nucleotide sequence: TGTGCCAGCAGTTCCCTTTATCAGCCCCAGCATTTT. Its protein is CASSSLYQPQHF.